The entry below describes one T cell receptor (beta chain). There is no known antigen for this receptor. Per-nucleotide qualities are absent, and no much larger clonotype sits a single base away. The sample belongs to a study of blood T cells in healthy people across ages (dated by TCRdb to between 2014 and 2016). About the full investigation: In model experiments, template switching captured about one uniquely barcoded TCR beta cDNA molecule for every two T cells. For two donors (one aged 18 to 30 and one aged 80 or older), the study analyzed two additional independent replicas of 1 million unique cDNA reads from the same blood draw. The donors were split into four age groups: young (average around 16 years), middle-aged (about 40), aged (around 67) and long-lived (roughly 86). Using deep sequencing normalized with unique cDNA molecular identifiers, the study measured how TCR beta repertoire diversity changes with age. To avoid experimental bias, donors of different ages were randomly spread across the sequencing lanes. Broad study findings and their caveats: The CMV infection status of donors was not known, potentially confounding age-related changes in expanded clonotypes. A strong correlation was found between observed TCR beta diversity and the percentage of naive T cells measured by flow cytometry. Since profiling was done on bulk unsorted PBMCs, naive and antigen-experienced compartments could not be conclusively compared. Observed TCR beta diversity per million T cells fell roughly linearly with age, and a significant reduction was already apparent by age approximately 40. Estimates of total diversity based on one million sequenced T cells were considered lower bounds and underestimates. Compared with the aged group, the long-lived group had more naive CD4+ T cells, fewer expanded clones and increased TCR diversity, a pattern suggesting age selection.

The donors were 40 or so Caucasian individuals from Russia, aged roughly 6 to 100 years, who were systemically healthy. About 10 milliliters of peripheral blood were collected from each donor into EDTA-treated Vacutainer tubes. Ficoll-Paque density-gradient centrifugation was used to isolate PBMCs, with at least 7 million obtained per sample. Total RNA, at least 5 micrograms per sample, was extracted from PBMCs with Trizol reagent. For every donor, flow cytometry on a PBMC aliquot measured the percentage of naive CD45RAhigh/CD27high T cells. Reading from cysteine to phenylalanine, the CDR3 counts 16 amino acids. The only DNA kept is the CDR3, 48 bases in frame from the first base. According to the germline V gene (reference sequence), CDR1 reads LGHDT and CDR2 reads YNNKEL. V is clipped by 1 base and J by 0 bases, and the sequence between their germline boundaries is 10 bases long. The library was prepared using 5' RACE. TCRdb names Illumina HiSeq 2500 as the instrument used. A second PCR of 7 to 11 cycles was run with a J-beta primer mix and a sample-barcoded 5' primer. A unique molecular identifier was introduced onto each TCR beta cDNA molecule by a template-switch 5' adaptor carrying 12 random nucleotides. At least 2.5 million CDR3-containing paired-end reads were obtained from each sample. First-strand cDNA was synthesized from all RNA with the Mint cDNA synthesis kit, primed by a TRBC-specific oligonucleotide. Following uracil-DNA glycosylase treatment, all cDNA underwent a first 18-cycle PCR with the universal primers M1SS and BC2_uni_R. The original methods were these. For normalization, 1 million high-quality reads, each with a distinct molecular identifier, were randomly selected from each sample. Reads sharing molecular identifiers were discarded rather than binned into consensus sequences. MiTCR, run with a Q25 quality threshold and the strictest error-elimination algorithm, handled CDR3 identification, clonotype clustering and error correction. Lower-bound total TCR beta diversity was estimated with a nonparametric unseen species model using Euler transformation. TCRdb reworked the public reads: Q25 trimming with fastp, MiXCR clone assembly, productive beta chains retained. Rows are unified per CDR3 protein, each entry keeping the most common DNA and genes. In this record, the V and J calls reflect TCRdb's handling and not the investigators' own analysis. In this sample the table shows some 1.5 million distinct CDR3 sequences, approximately 28% of which occur a single time. The biggest ten clones account for 6.5% to 8.5% of the sample.

The sequenced sample consisted of blood. The clonotype was recovered from a young woman in good health. The chain joins TRBV3-1 to TRBJ2-1; the D call is possibly TRBD1 or TRBD2, each sharing 5 bases. The CDR3 protein is CASSQAGTSSYNEQFF. The bases read TGTGCCAGCAGCCAAGCCGGGACCTCCTCCTACAATGAGCAGTTCTTC.